This T cell receptor (beta chain) emerged from a study of graft-versus-host responses after intestinal transplantation. The overall study: Anti-thymocyte globulin was used for induction in all recipients, who then took tacrolimus and steroids for roughly 3 years. Study results and limitations: Recipient marrow harbored GvH clones, some of which surfaced first in ileum or blood. Levels of circulating GvH clones at their peak were associated with early post-transplant HvG declines.

Produced via immunoSEQ multiplex PCR; TCRdb's table is partial and in-frame only. The repertoire consists of over 75,000 clones, with 85% to 95% occurring once and the leading ten covering roughly 0.069%. Per germline, CDR1 GTSNPN and CDR2 SVGIG (reference sequence). J lost 9 bases, V lost 4 bases, and 9 bases had no gene match. The length of the CDR3 is 13 residues. Of note for this clone: What it binds is not known.

The specimen was unstimulated CD8+ T cells sorted from spleen or lymph node cells, collected before transplant. The chain carries TRBV30 and TRBJ1-1; 9 nucleotides match TRBD1. This TCR was recovered from a human donor who was the organ donor for an intestinal transplant. Written as DNA, the CDR3 is TGTGCCTGGAACGACGGGACAGGGTATAAAGCTTTCTTT. Its protein is CAWNDGTGYKAFF.